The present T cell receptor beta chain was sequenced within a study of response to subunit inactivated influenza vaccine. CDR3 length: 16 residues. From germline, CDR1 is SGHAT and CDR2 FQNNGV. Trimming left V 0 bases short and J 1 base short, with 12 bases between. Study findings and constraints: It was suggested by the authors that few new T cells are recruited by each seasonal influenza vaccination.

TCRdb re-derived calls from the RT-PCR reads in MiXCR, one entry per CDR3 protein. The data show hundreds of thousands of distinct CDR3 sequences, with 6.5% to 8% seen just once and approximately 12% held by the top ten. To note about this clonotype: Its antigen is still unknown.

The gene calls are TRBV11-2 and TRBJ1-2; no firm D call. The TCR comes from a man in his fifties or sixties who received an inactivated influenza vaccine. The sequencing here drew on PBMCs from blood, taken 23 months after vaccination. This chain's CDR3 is CASSLEGSSLNYGYTF. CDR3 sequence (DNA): TGTGCCAGCAGCTTAGAAGGGTCTAGCCTTAACTATGGCTACACCTTC.